The 25 T cell receptor beta chains in this list originate from one sample, sequenced in a study of CD8+ T cells in alopecia areata. cDNA prepared by RNA extraction and subsequent reverse transcription served as the template for sequencing. Assay: immunoSEQ multiplex PCR; the TCRdb copy retains only in-frame clones and omits some. In the table there are approximately 99,000 clones, roughly 64% of which are singletons. Sequenced material: CD8+ T cells sorted from blood. All receptors derive from a human donor in good health.

This clone showed up just a few times. This chain joins TRBV4-3 and TRBJ2-2; 10 bases are shared with TRBD1. The CDR3 covers 15 residues. Per the germline V gene, CDR1 is LGHNA and CDR2 is YSLEER. V lost 3 bases to trimming and J lost 6 bases; unmatched junction nucleotides: 4. The CDR3 nucleotides read TGCGCCAGCAGCCATGCCGGGACAGGGGCCGGGGAGCTGTTTTTT. This translates into CASSHAGTGAGELFF.

This clone was recorded many times. The rearrangement joins TRBV6-6 to TRBJ1-1; no clear D gene. This CDR3 has 14 residues. V lost 3 bases and J lost 2, with 10 bases in between. CDR1 MNHNY and CDR2 SVGAGI come from the germline V gene (reference sequence). In DNA, the CDR3 is TGTGCCAGCAGTTATAGAGAAGGAAACACTGAAGCTTTCTTT. Translated, it gives CASSYREGNTEAFF.

The V call is TRBV4-3, the J call TRBJ1-1, with unresolved D. Trimming stripped 0 bases from V and 0 bases from J, with 11 bases between. CDR1 LGHNA and CDR2 YSLEER come from the germline V gene. The length of the CDR3 is 16 residues. The CDR3 nucleotides read TGCGCCAGCAGCCAAGATGAGGGCAGCCTGAACACTGAAGCTTTCTTT. Translating it yields CASSQDEGSLNTEAFF.

The chain recombines TRBV5-1 with TRBJ2-7, with D possibly matching TRBD1 (6 bases). Germline values: CDR1 SGHRS, CDR2 YFSETQ. The CDR3 sequence is 13 residues long. Deletions cut 5 bases from V and 3 bases from J, with 12 bases between. CDR3 sequence: CASRTRGSYEQYF. Here the CDR3 DNA reads TGCGCCAGCAGGACCAGGGGAAGCTACGAGCAGTACTTC. The variable domain in full, with the rest retrieved from reference TRBV5-1 and TRBJ2-7, is KAGVTQTPRYLIKTRGQQVTLSCSPISGHRSVSWYQQTPGQGLQFLFEYFSETQRNKGNFPGRFSGRQFSNSRSEMNVSTLELGDSALYLCASRTRGSYEQYFGPGTRLTVT.

This clone was recorded once. The chain combines TRBV4-2 with TRBJ1-1; D call uncertain. The V gene's germline CDR1 is LGHNA and CDR2 YNFKEQ. The CDR3 has 12 amino acids. The germline V and J ends were trimmed by 4 bases and 1 base, with 4 bases remaining between them. The DNA of the CDR3 is TGTGCCAGCAGCCCGGGGAACACTGAAGCTTTCTTT. Translation: CASSPGNTEAFF.

The chain is built from TRBV27 and TRBJ2-6, with D perhaps TRBD1 or TRBD2 (6 bases each). The CDR3 covers 15 residues. Trimming took off 8 bases at V and 4 bases at J, with 15 bases between the two ends. The germline V gene encodes CDR1 MNHEY and CDR2 SMNVEV (reference sequence). The CDR3 is CASSMTGAGANVLTF. CDR3 nucleotide sequence: TGTGCCAGCTCCATGACGGGGGCCGGGGCCAACGTCCTGACTTTC.

The chain uses TRBV9 and TRBJ2-3; D possibly uses TRBD1 or TRBD2 (6 bases each). The CDR3 has 17 amino acids. From germline, CDR1 is SGDLS and CDR2 YYNGEE. V was trimmed by 3 bases and J by 5 bases, leaving 22 bases between them. In DNA, the CDR3 is TGTGCCAGCAGCGCCGCACAGGGACCTCCCGGGGGAGATACGCAGTATTTT. This translates into CASSAAQGPPGGDTQYF.

This clone was seen a handful of times. V is TRBV5-1 and J is TRBJ2-1, with TRBD1 identical over 11 bases. Germline V CDR1 and CDR2: SGHRS, YFSETQ. V was pared by 1 base and J by 7 bases, with 4 bases of the junction left unmatched. This CDR3 has 15 amino acids. The CDR3 nucleotides are TGCGCCAGCAGCTTGTGGGGGACAGGGGGTAATGAGCAGTTCTTC. Protein product: CASSLWGTGGNEQFF.

The chain is built from TRBV9 and TRBJ2-7, with TRBD2 identical over 8 bases. The CDR3 contains 16 residues. The J segment lost 6 bases and the V segment lost 4 bases, leaving 15 bases of the junction unmatched. Germline CDR1 is SGDLS and CDR2 is YYNGEE. The CDR3 is CASSSTGGGTFSEQYF. CDR3 DNA sequence: TGTGCCAGCAGCTCGACGGGCGGGGGGACCTTTTCCGAGCAGTACTTC.

The V gene is TRBV9, the J gene TRBJ2-2; D is ambiguous. V lost 1 base, J lost 5 bases, and 3 bases lay in between. The CDR3 is 12 residues long. Germline assignment: CDR1 SGDLS and CDR2 YYNGEE. CDR3 nucleotides: TGTGCCAGCAGCGTATTTACCGGGGAGCTGTTTTTT. Its protein product is CASSVFTGELFF.

V is TRBV2 and J is TRBJ2-3; D remains ambiguous. Per the germline V gene, CDR1 is SNHLY and CDR2 is FYNNEI. This CDR3 has 12 residues. V was shortened by 1 base and J by 11 bases, with 10 bases between the two germline ends. CDR3 sequence: CASSEGLRVQYF. The CDR3 coding sequence is TGTGCCAGCAGTGAAGGTCTACGGGTGCAGTATTTT.

The chain joins TRBV29-1 to TRBJ1-1; 9 bases map to TRBD1. Trimming at V came to 7 bases and at J to 4 bases, leaving 7 bases not matched to a gene. This CDR3 is built from 13 residues. Germline lookup yields CDR1 SQVTM and CDR2 ANQGSEA. CDR3 sequence reads: CSAPGQGTTEAFF. As DNA, the CDR3 is TGCAGCGCCCCGGGACAGGGAACCACTGAAGCTTTCTTT.

In its sample, this clone was seen once. The chain joins TRBV27 to TRBJ1-2; 8 bases agree with TRBD1. The CDR3 spans 15 residues. Germline V CDR1 and CDR2: MNHEY, SMNVEV (reference sequence). V gave up 5 bases and J gave up 5 bases; unmatched junction bases: 10. The CDR3, as DNA: TGTGCCAGCAGTATCGGGACAGGCCCATATTATGGCTACACCTTC. It codes for CASSIGTGPYYGYTF.

V and J are TRBV6-4 and TRBJ2-3; D ambiguous. This CDR3 comprises 16 residues. Germline-derived CDR1 and CDR2 are MRHNA and SNTAGT. The V end lost 0 bases, the J end lost 1 base, and 11 bases lay between the germline ends. CDR3 region: CASSDSNSGGTDTQYF. CDR3 bases: TGTGCCAGCAGTGACTCGAATTCTGGGGGCACAGATACGCAGTATTTT.

The chain has TRBV13 and TRBJ2-7; tentatively, D is TRBD1 (6 bases). V lost 4 bases and J lost 5, with 9 bases in between. Germline-derived CDR1 and CDR2 are PRHDT and FYEKMQ (reference sequence). The CDR3 consists of 12 residues. CDR3 nucleotide sequence: TGTGCCAGCAGCTCAGCAGGGGACGAGCAGTACTTC. Amino acids: CASSSAGDEQYF. Full variable domain (outside the CDR3, taken from reference TRBV13 and TRBJ2-7): AAGVIQSPRHLIKEKRETATLKCYPIPRHDTVYWYQQGPGQDPQFLISFYEKMQSDKGSIPDRFSAQQFSDYHSELNMSSLELGDSALYFCASSSAGDEQYFGPGTRLTVT.

The chain uses TRBV4-2 and TRBJ2-1; 10 bases fit TRBD1. The J segment lost 1 base and the V segment lost 4 bases, leaving 10 bases of the junction unmatched. Germline V gene lookup returns CDR1 LGHNA and CDR2 YNFKEQ. CDR3 length: 18 residues. This chain's CDR3 is CASSRWHLGQGSYNEQFF. For the CDR3, the DNA is TGTGCCAGCAGCCGATGGCATCTGGGACAGGGGTCCTACAATGAGCAGTTCTTC.

The chain employs TRBV29-1 and TRBJ2-1, with D maybe TRBD2 (6 bases). Deletions cut 6 bases from V and 8 bases from J, with 14 bases between. CDR1 and CDR2 from the germline V gene are SQVTM and ANQGSEA. The CDR3 is made up of 12 amino acids. CDR3 sequence reads: CSVGLGEDEQFF. The CDR3 DNA reads as TGCAGCGTGGGGCTTGGGGAGGATGAGCAGTTCTTC.

This clone was recorded at least ten times. The identical CDR3 is also encoded by other nucleotide sequences in the sample. This sequence joins TRBV5-6 and TRBJ1-4; D ambiguous. The germline V gene has CDR1 SGHDT and CDR2 YYEEEE. Deletions cut 0 bases from V and 0 bases from J, with 3 bases between. The CDR3 has 14 amino acids. The CDR3 DNA is TGTGCCAGCAGCTTGGTCGCAACTAATGAAAAACTGTTTTTT. This gives the protein CASSLVATNEKLFF.

About this clone: A far larger clone is off by one base, so a read error is likely. CDR3: CASSLLGAINQRQHF. DNA for the CDR3: TGTGCCAGCAGTTTATTGGGAGCCATCAATCAGCGCCAGCATTTT. J is TRBJ1-5 and V is TRBV27; D gene ambiguous. The CDR3 is 15 amino acids. Germline loops: CDR1 MNHEY, CDR2 SMNVEV (reference sequence).

The chain is built from TRBV29-1 and TRBJ1-2; D unclear. Trimming shortened V by 3 bases and J by 7 bases, and 12 bases separated the two germline ends. The CDR3 has 12 residues. Germline CDR1 SQVTM, CDR2 ANQGSEA. CDR3 sequence (DNA): TGCAGCGTTGAGAGGGCTTCGGGTGGCTACACCTTC. Its translation: CSVERASGGYTF.

This clone was observed once. This rearrangement joins TRBV11-2 to TRBJ2-3; D uncertain. CDR3 length: 11 residues. The ends were cut back, 5 bases at V and 2 bases at J, with 2 bases in the middle. CDR1 and CDR2 from the germline V gene are SGHAT and FQNNGV. As DNA, the CDR3 is TGTGCCAGCAGCCACACAGATACGCAGTATTTT. As protein: CASSHTDTQYF.

V usage is TRBV10-3 and J usage is TRBJ1-1, with D uncertain. Germline-derived CDR1 and CDR2 are ENHRY and SYGVKD. The CDR3 totals 17 residues. V was pared by 0 bases and J by 1 base, with 15 bases between. Here the CDR3 DNA reads TGTGCCATCAGTGAGTCGAATCAAGCTTCGGCGAACACTGAAGCTTTCTTT. Protein sequence: CAISESNQASANTEAFF.

Only a few counts were recorded for this clone. The J gene is TRBJ2-3, the V gene TRBV5-6, with 9 bases lining up with TRBD1. This CDR3 contains 12 residues. Per the germline V gene, CDR1 is SGHDT and CDR2 is YYEEEE. Trimming cost V 4 bases and J 11 bases; bases outside gene matches: 5. CDR3 coding DNA: TGTGCCAGCAGCCTGGGACAGGGAAAGCAGTATTTT. Its translation: CASSLGQGKQYF.

A word on this clone: This sequence is one base from a far larger clone and is likely a read error. Other nucleotide sequences from this sample produce the same CDR3. The CDR3 region is CASSLGQSNQPQHF. CDR3 sequence (DNA): TGTGCCAGCAGCCTGGGACAGAGCAATCAGCCCCAGCATTTT. The chain couples TRBV7-2 to TRBJ1-5, with 7 bases that match TRBD1. After removal of 5 bases from V and 1 base from J, the junction contained 2 bases not matched to a gene. CDR3 length equals 14 residues. Germline-derived CDR1 and CDR2 are SGHTA and FQGNSA.

V gene TRBV7-6 combines with J gene TRBJ2-1; tentatively, D is TRBD1 or TRBD2 (5 bases each). V lost 4 bases to trimming and J lost 5 bases, with 15 bases between them. The CDR3 has 15 amino acids. From germline, CDR1 is SGHVS and CDR2 FNYEAQ. The CDR3 region has the DNA TGTGCCAGCAGCTCCATCGGGACGATAAACAATGAGCAGTTCTTC. Protein: CASSSIGTINNEQFF.